This T cell receptor (beta chain) was sequenced in a study of molecular identifiers for immune sequencing clone quantification. About the research overall: In replicates, the authors split RNA from around 20,000 or 100,000 naive CD8 cells five ways and sequenced four.

TCRdb reprocessed the PCR reads via MiXCR and lists one record per CDR3 protein. This repertoire shows about 320,000 distinct CDR3 sequences, about a fifth found once; its top ten account for more than 0.8%. This clonotype has a count of ten or more. The sequenced material came from naive CD8+ T cells from blood, with Jurkat cell RNA spiked in. Subset denoted: FACS-sorted CD8+CD4-CCR7+CD45RA+ naive T cells. The TCR was taken from a human donor in good health. Some libraries in this study had Jurkat cell RNA spiked in.

The CDR3 DNA sequence: TGTGCCAGCAGCTTACCAGGGAATGAGCAGTTCTTC. This encodes CASSLPGNEQFF. The chain links TRBV11-2 to TRBJ2-1; a weak D match, TRBD1 (5 bases). Trimming cost V 2 bases and J 7 bases, with 6 bases left between them. This CDR3 has 12 amino acids. Germline CDR1 reads SGHAT; CDR2 reads FQNNGV.